This T cell receptor beta chain was obtained from a study of radiotherapy plus CTLA-4 blockade in lung cancer (dated by TCRdb to the late 2010s). For the study in its entirety: Among the enrolled patients, around 19% had an objective response, and about 29% reached disease control. The paper's findings and limits, for the study overall: TCR clones derived from tumors expanded in peripheral blood after treatment with radiotherapy and ipilimumab. Increased serum interferon-beta after radiation, together with early dynamic changes in blood T cell clones, were reported to be the strongest predictors of response.

The library was generated by the immunoSEQ multiplex PCR assay. Drawn from immuneACCESS, this table holds only the in-frame rearrangements with V and J called that TCRdb kept. Clones are partly lost; checked studies trace under half to an unresolved V gene and leave the rest unexplained. The sample records some 74,000 clones, over 65% of which are singletons. The top ten constitute about 6.7% of the sample. Counted from cysteine to phenylalanine, this CDR3 has 13 amino acids. Kept here is only the CDR3 DNA, which spans 39 bases and is read in frame from base 1. For CDR1 and CDR2, the germline V gene lists LGHNT and FRNRAP. Cut back by 7 bases and 9 bases, the V and J ends lie 16 bases apart. The study tested focal radiation therapy combined with CTLA-4 blockade (ipilimumab) in patients with chemo-refractory metastatic non-small-cell lung cancer. In this sample, this clone turned up once. This receptor's antigen is unknown. Base quality data are lacking; no much larger clone is found one base away.

This receptor was obtained from a human donor with non-small cell lung cancer who had a complete response to radiotherapy plus ipilimumab. The specimen was peripheral blood, collected from a patient treated with radiotherapy plus ipilimumab. The rearrangement joined TRBV12-5 to TRBJ1-5, with TRBD1 perhaps the D gene, on 5 matching bases. CDR3 reads: CASAHGGERPQHF. The nucleotide sequence is TGTGCTAGTGCCCACGGGGGGGAGAGGCCCCAGCATTTT.